The present TCR beta chain was sequenced within a study of blood T cell repertoires in COVID-19. Profiled with immunoSEQ multiplex PCR; TCRdb holds only in-frame clones, not every one. The table shows about 430,000 clones, with over 75% occurring only once. V lost 1 base and J lost 1, with 11 bases in between. This CDR3 is 17 amino acids long. Germline V gene sequence: CDR1 SGHTA, CDR2 FQGNSA. This sequence originates from a woman aged 18 to 35 who had been exposed to COVID-19. Sequencing was carried out using PBMCs or T cells enriched from blood (not recorded which). The V call is TRBV7-2, the J call TRBJ1-6; the D gene is possibly TRBD1 (5 bases). Here the CDR3 DNA reads TGTGCCAGCAGCTTAGGGGGGGGGAGTTCCTATAATTCACCCCTCCACTTT. It translates to CASSLGGGSSYNSPLHF.